This T cell receptor beta chain was recovered during a study of naive and memory T cell subsets (dated by TCRdb to the late 2010s). Regarding the research as a whole: The study applied an open-source, UMI-based TCR alpha and beta sequencing pipeline to sorted naive and memory peripheral blood T cell subsets. The results of the functional CMV T cell responses matched the IgG serology results in every case. RNA was DNase-treated and reverse transcribed with TCR constant-region primers, mostly using SuperScript III.

General findings and caveats noted by the study authors: In both CD4 and CD8 cells, a rise in Gini index and a fall in Shannon and inverse Simpson diversity were observed from naive through CM, EM and EMRA. RNA-based TCR counts may be affected by expression changes linked to T cell activation and differentiation. A few larger clonotypes were present in naive repertoires, particularly the CD8 repertoires, and these clonotypes were possibly memory cells re-expressing CD45RA. Each clonotype was defined as a single alpha or beta chain sequence rather than as a paired alpha/beta receptor. No ground truth was available to validate the repertoire findings for the naive and memory subsets. After error correction, only a single occurrence was seen for over 95% of naive TCR sequences, so much steeper abundance distributions were produced than in memory subsets. TCR abundance followed a power law whose exponent differed between naive and memory subsets but was consistent across the three individuals.

TCR alpha and beta chain libraries were amplified separately from the second PCR step onward. Donor CMV status was determined by IFNgamma production from CD4+ T cells after overnight stimulation of fresh PBMCs with CMV viral lysate. Using Miltenyi beads, CD4 T cells were first positively selected, and CD8 T cells were then positively selected from the CD4-negative fraction. After staining for CD3, CD4, CD8, CD45RA, CD27 and a live/dead dye, cells were sorted on a BD Aria II into four subsets based on CD45RA and CD27. Blood came from a few healthy volunteers, each fractionated into CD4 and CD8 T cells and then into four differentiation subsets. About 0.11 L of peripheral blood was drawn per donor, and PBMC were isolated by Ficoll-Paque PLUS density-gradient centrifugation. Sorted cells were lysed in RLT buffer, after which RNA was extracted using a Qiagen RNeasy kit and stored at -80 degrees C. The CDR3 has 15 amino acids, counting the end cysteine and phenylalanine. Of all the DNA, just the CDR3 is kept, 45 bases in frame from base 1. The germline V and J ends show losses of 2 bases and 5 bases respectively, and no gene match explains 7 bases of the junction. The germline V gene encodes CDR1 MGHDK and CDR2 SYGVNS.

This clonotype has more than one count but fewer than ten. Its antigen is unknown. No much larger clonotype is one base removed from it; base qualities were not supplied. Library prep was done by UMI-ligation and nested PCR. The beta constant-region primer consisted of an equimolar mixture of two oligonucleotides that together covered TRBC1 and TRBC2. A single-stranded oligonucleotide carrying the SP2 primer and a 12-nucleotide UMI was ligated to the 3' end of the cDNA by T4 RNA ligase 1. Four rounds of PCR, combining the SP2 primer with nested alpha and beta constant-region primers, were used to amplify the ligated cDNA. Incubation of the ligation reaction was carried out at 16 degrees C for about 19-24 hours. PCR2 was usually performed as a SYBR Green qPCR and halted at a preset threshold so that over-amplification would not occur. Apart from the first purification, every purification step used Agencourt AMPure XP magnetic beads. Library amounts were measured by Qubit and library quality was assessed on a TapeStation, where the main peak was expected at around 650 bp. The pooled libraries were sequenced on an Illumina MiSeq using v2 2x251 paired-end kits, which usually yielded roughly 0.85-2.2 million reads per sample. Each sample was pooled at about 4 nM, and about 5-7.5% PhiX was included to help cluster recognition. Per the authors' processing: FASTQ reads processed by Demultiplexor were assigned V and J genes by Decombinator through tag matching that tolerated a single base-pair mismatch. Collapsinator relied on UMIs to fix sequencing errors as well as frequency errors caused by PCR heterogeneity. TCRs were translated and CDR3s were extracted from the conserved cysteine to the FGXG phenylalanine by CDR3Translator, with non-productive sequences being flagged. Gini, Shannon entropy and inverse Simpson indices were computed after subsampling the repertoires to the same number of UMI-defined TCRs. Within the linear range, a power law was fitted by maximum likelihood to the distributions of clonotype abundance. When run on a single naive CD8 sample, MIGEC and the pipeline yielded similar UMI counts, similar unique TCR numbers and similar clonal distributions. In one analysis, naive TCRs that were also found in any memory subset of the same donor were excluded from the naive repertoire. The repertoires were searched for 5,500 to 7,500 CMV-associated CDR3 sequences that had been compiled from VDJdb and a published dataset. Through fastp at Q25 and MiXCR, TCRdb rebuilt clones from the public reads, retaining in-frame beta chains. All rows with the same CDR3 protein become a single entry with the most common DNA and genes. TCRdb, not the original authors, processed these V and J calls. The sample profile shows roughly 140,000 distinct CDR3 sequences; 15% to 20% of them were found once. The leading ten clones occupy 0.14% to 0.15% of the sample.

The receptor was isolated from a human donor in good health. Input material: naive CD4+ T cells from blood. Per the publication, the cell subset or site label means: naive T cells, CD45RA high CD27+. Recombination connected TRBV25-1 to TRBJ2-5, and 8 junction bases match TRBD1. In nucleotide form, the sequence is TGTGCCAGCAGTGAAATTCGGCAGGGGGCGGAGACCCAGTACTTC. This encodes CASSEIRQGAETQYF.